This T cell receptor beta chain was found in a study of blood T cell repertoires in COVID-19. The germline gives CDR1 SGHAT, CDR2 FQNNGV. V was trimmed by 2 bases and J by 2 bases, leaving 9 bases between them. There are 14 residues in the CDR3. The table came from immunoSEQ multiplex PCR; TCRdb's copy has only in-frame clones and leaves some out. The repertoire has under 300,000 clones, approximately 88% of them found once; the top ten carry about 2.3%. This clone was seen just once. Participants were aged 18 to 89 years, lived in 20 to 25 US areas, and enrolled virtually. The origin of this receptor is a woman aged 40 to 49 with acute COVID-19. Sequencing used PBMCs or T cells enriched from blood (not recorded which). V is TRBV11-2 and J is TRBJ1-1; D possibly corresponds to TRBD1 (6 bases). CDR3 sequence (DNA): TGTGCCAGCAGCTTAATGGGGGCTAACACTGAAGCTTTCTTT. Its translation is CASSLMGANTEAFF. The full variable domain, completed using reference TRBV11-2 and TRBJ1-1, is EAGVAQSPRYKIIEKRQSVAFWCNPISGHATLYWYQQILGQGPKLLIQFQNNGVVDDSQLPKDRFSAERLKGVDSTLKIQPAKLEDSAVYLCASSLMGANTEAFFGQGTRLTVV.